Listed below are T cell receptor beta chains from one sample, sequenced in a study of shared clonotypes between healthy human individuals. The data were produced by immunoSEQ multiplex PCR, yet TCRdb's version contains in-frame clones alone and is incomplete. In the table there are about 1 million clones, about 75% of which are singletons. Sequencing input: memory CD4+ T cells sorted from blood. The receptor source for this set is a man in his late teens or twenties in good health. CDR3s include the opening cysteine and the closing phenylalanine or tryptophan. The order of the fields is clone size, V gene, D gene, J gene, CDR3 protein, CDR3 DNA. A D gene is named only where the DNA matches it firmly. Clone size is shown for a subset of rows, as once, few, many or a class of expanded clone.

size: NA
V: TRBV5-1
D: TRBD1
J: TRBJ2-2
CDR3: CASSTDRGNTGELFF
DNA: TGCGCCAGCAGCACGGACAGGGGGAACACCGGGGAGCTGTTTTTT

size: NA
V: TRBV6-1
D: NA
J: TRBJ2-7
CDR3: CATLRPGSPPYEQYF
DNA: TGTGCCACCCTAAGGCCGGGATCCCCCCCCTACGAGCAGTACTTC

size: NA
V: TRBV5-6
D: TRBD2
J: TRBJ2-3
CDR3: CASSLTSGGSTDTQYF
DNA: TGTGCCAGCAGCTTGACTAGCGGGGGGAGCACAGATACGCAGTATTTT

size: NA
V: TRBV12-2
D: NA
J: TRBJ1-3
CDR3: CASRPDRLSGNTIYF
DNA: TGTGCAAGTCGCCCTGACAGGCTCTCTGGAAACACCATATATTTT

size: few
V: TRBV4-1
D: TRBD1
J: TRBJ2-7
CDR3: CASSHKQGFTEQYF
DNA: TGCGCCAGCAGCCACAAACAGGGGTTTACCGAGCAGTACTTC

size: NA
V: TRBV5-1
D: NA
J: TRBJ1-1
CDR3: CASSSSHTGWDTEAFF
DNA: TGCGCCAGCAGCTCGTCCCACACGGGGTGGGACACTGAAGCTTTCTTT

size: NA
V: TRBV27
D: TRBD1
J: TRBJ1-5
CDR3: CASSFGGQGRNQPQHF
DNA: TGTGCCAGCAGTTTTGGGGGACAGGGAAGGAATCAGCCCCAGCATTTT

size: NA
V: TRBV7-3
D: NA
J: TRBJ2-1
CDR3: CASSPSSGDHEQFF
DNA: TGTGCCAGCAGCCCTTCTTCGGGGGACCATGAGCAGTTCTTC

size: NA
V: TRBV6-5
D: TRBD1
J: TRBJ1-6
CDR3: CASRQSTGVNSPLHF
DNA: TGTGCCAGCAGACAGTCGACAGGGGTTAATTCACCCCTCCACTTT

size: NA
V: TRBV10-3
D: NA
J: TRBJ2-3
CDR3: CATGTAGSTDTQYF
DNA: TGTGCCACAGGGACGGCGGGGTCCACAGATACGCAGTATTTT

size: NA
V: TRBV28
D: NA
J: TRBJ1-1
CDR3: CASSSPAMNTEAFF
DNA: TGTGCCAGCAGTTCCCCCGCGATGAACACTGAAGCTTTCTTT

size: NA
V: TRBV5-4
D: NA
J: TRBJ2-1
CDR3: CASSLDHSGTANEQFF
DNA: TGTGCCAGCAGCTTGGACCATTCCGGGACTGCAAATGAGCAGTTCTTC

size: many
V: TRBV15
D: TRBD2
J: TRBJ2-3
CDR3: CATSRVNPSGSDTQYF
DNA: TGTGCCACCAGCAGAGTGAACCCTAGCGGGTCAGATACGCAGTATTTT

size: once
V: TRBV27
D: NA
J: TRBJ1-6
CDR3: CASSLLRPQSSYNSPLHF
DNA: TGTGCCAGCAGTTTACTTCGACCCCAGAGCTCCTATAATTCACCCCTCCACTTT

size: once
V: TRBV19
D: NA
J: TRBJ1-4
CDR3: CASTLRRMGNEKLFF
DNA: TGTGCCAGCACCCTCAGGCGCATGGGGAATGAAAAACTGTTTTTT

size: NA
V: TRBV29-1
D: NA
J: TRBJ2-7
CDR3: CSVARGNYEQYF
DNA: TGCAGCGTTGCCAGGGGAAACTACGAGCAGTACTTC

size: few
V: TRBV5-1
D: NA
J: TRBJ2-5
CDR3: CASSVGGIRQETQYF
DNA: TGCGCCAGCAGCGTGGGCGGGATTCGCCAAGAGACCCAGTACTTC

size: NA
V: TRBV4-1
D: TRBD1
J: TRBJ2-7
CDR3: CASSQETGVVYEQYF
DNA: TGCGCCAGCAGCCAAGAGACAGGGGTTGTCTACGAGCAGTACTTC

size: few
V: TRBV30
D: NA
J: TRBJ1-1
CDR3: CAWRVNTEAFF
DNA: TGTGCCTGGAGGGTGAACACTGAAGCTTTCTTT

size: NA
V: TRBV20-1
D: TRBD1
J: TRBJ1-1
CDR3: CSASRQGSPFF
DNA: TGCAGTGCTTCCAGACAGGGTTCGCCTTTCTTT

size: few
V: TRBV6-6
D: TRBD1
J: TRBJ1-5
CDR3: CASSRQGFDPEHF
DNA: TGTGCCAGCAGCCGACAGGGGTTCGACCCCGAACATTTT

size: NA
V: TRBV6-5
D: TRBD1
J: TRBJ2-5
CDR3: CASGPTGGLETQYF
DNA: TGTGCCAGCGGACCGACAGGGGGCCTCGAGACCCAGTACTTC

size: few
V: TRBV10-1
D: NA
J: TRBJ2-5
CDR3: CASTRHATETQYF
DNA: TGCGCCAGCACCCGACACGCGACGGAGACCCAGTACTTC

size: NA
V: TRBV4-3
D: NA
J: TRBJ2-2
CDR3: CASSQSLAGELFF
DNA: TGCGCCAGCAGCCAATCCCTGGCGGGGGAGCTGTTTTTT

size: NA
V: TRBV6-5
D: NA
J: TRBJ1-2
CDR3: CASRRGSSYGYTF
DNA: TGTGCCAGCAGACGGGGTTCAAGTTATGGCTACACCTTC

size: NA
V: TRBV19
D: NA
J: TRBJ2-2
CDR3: CASSTQGFTGELFF
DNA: TGTGCCAGTAGTACACAGGGATTCACCGGGGAGCTGTTTTTT

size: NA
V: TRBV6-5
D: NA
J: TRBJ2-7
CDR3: CASSYVGQPSYEQYF
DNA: TGTGCCAGCAGTTACGTTGGACAGCCTTCCTACGAGCAGTACTTC

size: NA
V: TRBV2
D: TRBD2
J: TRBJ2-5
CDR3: CASTTRLANQETQYF
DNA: TGTGCCAGCACCACCCGACTAGCGAACCAAGAGACCCAGTACTTC

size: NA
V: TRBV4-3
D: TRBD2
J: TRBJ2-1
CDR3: CASSLDPAGGRYNEQFF
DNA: TGCGCCAGCAGCCTCGATCCTGCGGGAGGAAGATACAATGAGCAGTTCTTC

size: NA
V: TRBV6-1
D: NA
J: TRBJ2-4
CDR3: CASRVAHIQYF
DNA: TGTGCCAGCAGGGTAGCGCACATTCAGTACTTC

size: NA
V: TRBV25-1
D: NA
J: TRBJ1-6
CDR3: CASRGSSYNSPLHF
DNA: TGTGCCAGCAGGGGATCCTCCTATAATTCACCCCTCCACTTT

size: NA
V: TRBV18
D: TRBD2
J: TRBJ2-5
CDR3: CASSSSLVRGGREETQYF
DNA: TGTGCCAGCTCCTCCTCTTTAGTGCGGGGGGGCCGAGAAGAGACCCAGTACTTC

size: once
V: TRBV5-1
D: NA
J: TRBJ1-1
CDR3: CASRYQTVLNTEAFF
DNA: TGCGCCAGCAGGTACCAGACAGTTCTGAACACTGAAGCTTTCTTT

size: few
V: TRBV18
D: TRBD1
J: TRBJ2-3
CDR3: CASSATGTGRTDTQYF
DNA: TGTGCCAGCTCAGCTACCGGGACAGGGCGCACAGATACGCAGTATTTT

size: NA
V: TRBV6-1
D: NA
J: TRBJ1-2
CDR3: CASRLTPTGYGYTF
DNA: TGTGCCAGCAGGCTGACACCCACGGGCTATGGCTACACCTTC

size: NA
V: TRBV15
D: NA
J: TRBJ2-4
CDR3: CATSRELEGAKNIQYF
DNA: TGTGCCACCAGCAGAGAATTGGAGGGAGCCAAAAACATTCAGTACTTC

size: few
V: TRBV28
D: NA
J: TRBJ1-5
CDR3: CASTLGYQPQHF
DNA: TGTGCCAGCACCCTGGGGTATCAGCCCCAGCATTTT

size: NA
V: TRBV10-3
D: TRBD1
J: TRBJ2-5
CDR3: CAISGGQGAHETQYF
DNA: TGTGCCATCAGTGGGGGACAGGGGGCCCACGAGACCCAGTACTTC

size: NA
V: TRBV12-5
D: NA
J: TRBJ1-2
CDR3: CASGFYNYGYTF
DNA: TGTGCTAGTGGTTTTTATAACTATGGCTACACCTTC

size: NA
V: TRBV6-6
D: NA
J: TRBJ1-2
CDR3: CASSYSRGDYGYTF
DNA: TGTGCCAGCAGTTACTCCCGAGGGGACTATGGCTACACCTTC

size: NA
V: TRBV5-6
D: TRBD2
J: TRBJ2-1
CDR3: CASSNGGLAGNNEQFF
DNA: TGTGCCAGCAGCAATGGAGGCCTAGCGGGCAACAATGAGCAGTTCTTC

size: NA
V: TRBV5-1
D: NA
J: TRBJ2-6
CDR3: CASSLEQERLANVLTF
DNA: TGCGCCAGCAGCTTGGAGCAGGAAAGATTGGCCAACGTCCTGACTTTC

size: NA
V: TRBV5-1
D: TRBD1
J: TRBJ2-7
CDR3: CASSLEPGTANYEQYF
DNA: TGCGCCAGCAGCTTGGAACCCGGGACAGCCAACTACGAGCAGTACTTC

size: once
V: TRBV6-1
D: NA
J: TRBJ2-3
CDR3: CASSEIRTDTQYF
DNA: TGTGCCAGCAGTGAAATTCGGACAGATACGCAGTATTTT

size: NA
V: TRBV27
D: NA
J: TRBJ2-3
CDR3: CASSLSPQGGDTQYF
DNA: TGTGCCAGCAGTTTATCGCCCCAGGGCGGAGATACGCAGTATTTT

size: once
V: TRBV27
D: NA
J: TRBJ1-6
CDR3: CASSQLTGFRSPLHF
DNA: TGTGCCAGCAGTCAATTAACAGGGTTTCGTTCACCCCTCCACTTT

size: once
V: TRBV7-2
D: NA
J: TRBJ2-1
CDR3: CASSLFNGNNEQFF
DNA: TGTGCCAGCAGCTTATTCAACGGGAACAATGAGCAGTTCTTC

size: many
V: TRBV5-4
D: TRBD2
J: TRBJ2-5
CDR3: CASSDPGLAGLPQYF
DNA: TGTGCCAGCAGCGACCCGGGACTAGCGGGGTTACCCCAGTACTTC

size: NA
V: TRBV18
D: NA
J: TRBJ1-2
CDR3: CASSPTGYPRDYGYTF
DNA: TGTGCCAGCTCACCAACCGGGTACCCCCGTGACTATGGCTACACCTTC

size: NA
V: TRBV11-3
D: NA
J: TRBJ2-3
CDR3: CASSFGGNTDTQYF
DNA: TGTGCCAGCAGCTTTGGCGGGAACACAGATACGCAGTATTTT

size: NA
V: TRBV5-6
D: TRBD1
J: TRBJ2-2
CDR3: CASSSYRGNGSTGELFF
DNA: TGTGCCAGCAGCTCATACAGGGGGAACGGGAGCACCGGGGAGCTGTTTTTT

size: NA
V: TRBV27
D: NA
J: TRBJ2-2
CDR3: CASQLAGPNTGELFF
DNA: TGTGCCAGTCAGCTCGCGGGCCCGAACACCGGGGAGCTGTTTTTT

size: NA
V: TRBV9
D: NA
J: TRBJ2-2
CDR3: CASSPGHLNTGELFF
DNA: TGTGCCAGCAGCCCGGGACATCTGAACACCGGGGAGCTGTTTTTT